This T cell receptor (beta chain) was recorded in a study of shared clonotypes between healthy human individuals (dated by TCRdb to 2019 to 2021). Describing the broader study: Three men and a couple of women, aged 18 to 49 years, made up the cohort. For each donor, CD4 naive and CD4 memory were each given three plates, CD8 naive was given two plates, and CD8 memory was given one plate. Per donor, leukapheresis produced somewhere between about 0.94 and 9.5 billion PBMCs. To increase sequencing depth and limit assay-specific biases, TCR repertoire library preparation and sequencing were carried out by different laboratories using diverse techniques. To estimate repertoire size and how much clonotype sharing occurs between individuals, the study deeply sequenced the blood TCR repertoires of five healthy adults.

Study-wide findings and limitations: Rarefaction of sorted-subset datasets indicated incomplete sequencing despite the large sequencing depth. Sharing across a handful of donors was observed for roughly 5% of naive CD4, 3% to 3.5% of naive CD8, 2.3% of memory CD4, and about 0.38% of memory CD8 clonotypes. Compared with non-shared clonotypes, the clonotypes found in all four sorted-subset donors had higher generation probabilities. Pairwise subsampling indicated that sequencing depth was expected to affect the degree of clonotype sharing among donors. Naive subsets generally had larger estimated clonotype richness than memory subsets did. The genetic and exposure-history diversity represented was limited by the small number of donors. Only blood was sampled, and tissue TCR repertoires likely differ from those in blood.

About this clone: Its antigen is not yet known. Per-base qualities were not stored, and no clone one base away is much larger.

Healthy HIV-negative adults with no recently reported acute infections or vaccinations were included as donors. All donors were Caucasian adults living in Nashville, Tennessee, USA. Magnetic negative selection was used to enrich CD4+ T cells, after which naive cells were positively selected on CD45RA and the negative fraction became the memory subset. Blood was obtained by leukapheresis, after which PBMCs were separated by Ficoll-Histopaque density gradient centrifugation and cryopreserved in liquid nitrogen vapor phase. Analytical flow cytometry was used to check the purity and quantity of every magnetically sorted T cell population. Genomic DNA was isolated from each sorted fraction and quantified by UV absorbance on a Nanodrop 2000c. V gives up 4 bases and J gives up 0 bases, and the segment between their germline ends measures 10 bases. The germline V gene sets CDR1 to SGDLS and CDR2 to YYNGEE. From its cysteine to its phenylalanine, the CDR3 spans 14 amino acids. CDR3 DNA is the only sequence kept; it has 42 bases, read in frame from the first base.

Using the deep immunoSEQ assay, TCR CDR3 regions were amplified from genomic DNA by multiplex PCR. Genomic DNA extracted from each cell subset was distributed evenly over all wells of several immunoSEQ 96-well plates, and each plate served as one replicate. Each replicate PCR for sorted subsets received roughly 200 ng genomic DNA, equal to 28,000 or so T cell genomes. Purified libraries were measured with a Qubit 3.0 fluorometer, size-checked on a Bioanalyzer 2100, and measured again with the KAPA Library Quantification kit. Each immunoSEQ 96-well plate was sequenced on its own single-read 150-cycle Illumina NextSeq 550 flow cell. In the source study's methods: Because the immunoSEQ output included only junctional sequences and no quality scores, the filtering could not be the same as the filtering used for full-length reads. To assign V/J genes and CDR3, sequences were annotated using PyIR, a Python wrapper for IgBLAST v1.9, with IMGT germline references. Any read was removed if the V/J assignment was weak (E-value above 1e-6), the CDR3 was missing, or the read contained stop codons, out-of-frame junctions, or ambiguous translated residues. V3J clonotypes were defined as sequences sharing the same inferred V gene, J gene, and CDR3 amino acid sequence. To compute the percentage overlap between repertoires, the number of shared unique clonotypes was divided by the size of the smaller repertoire. Richness of each repertoire was evaluated using RTK rarefaction, the Chao1 estimator, and Recon v2.1 estimates of unobserved clonotypes. OLGA was used to compute generation probabilities for all TCRbeta clonotypes that the gDNA method yielded from four donors. TCRdb provides this immuneACCESS table in a form limited to in-frame rearrangements. Some clones are lacking; in checked studies, under half of them reflect an unresolved V gene, and why the rest are absent is not known. That table furnishes V, J and clone size, whereas the DNA furnished D and trimming. The sample has some 2,000,000 clones on record, under 97% of them singletons. Clones ranked in the top ten supply roughly 0.13% of the sample.

The material sequenced was naive CD4+ T cells sorted from blood. In light of the paper, this sample's cell subset or site label describes: CD45RA+ positively selected. This chain is built from TRBV9 and TRBJ1-1; D gene: possibly TRBD1, on 5 matching bases. This clonotype was sampled from a young man in good health. The CDR3 region reads CASSRQTMNTEAFF. The nucleotides read TGTGCCAGCAGCCGACAGACTATGAACACTGAAGCTTTCTTT.